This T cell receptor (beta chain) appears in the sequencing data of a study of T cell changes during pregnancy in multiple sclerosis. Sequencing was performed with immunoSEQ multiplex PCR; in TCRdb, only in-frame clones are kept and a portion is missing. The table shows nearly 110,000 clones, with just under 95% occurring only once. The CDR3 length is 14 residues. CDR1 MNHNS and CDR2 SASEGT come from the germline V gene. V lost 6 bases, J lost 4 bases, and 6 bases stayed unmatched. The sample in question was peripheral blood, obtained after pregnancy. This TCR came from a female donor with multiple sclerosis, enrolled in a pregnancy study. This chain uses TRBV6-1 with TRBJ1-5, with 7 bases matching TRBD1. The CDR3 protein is CASRTGTANQPQHF. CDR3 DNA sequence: TGTGCCAGCAGGACCGGGACAGCGAATCAGCCCCAGCATTTT.